This note documents a single T cell receptor (beta chain) sequence. Its cognate antigen is unknown. Semi-nested PCR with Nested Universal Primer A followed constant-region reverse priming of full-length variable regions. TCRdb ran MiXCR on the 5' RACE reads and lists one entry per CDR3 protein. The table lists approximately 47,000 distinct CDR3 sequences, about 28% of them singletons, with 2.1% in the top ten. Naive CD4+ cells had CD25+ Tregs removed. Germline loops: CDR1 DFQATT, CDR2 SNEGSKA (reference sequence). Unmatched junction bases numbered 12, after V lost 0 bases and J lost 10 bases. The CDR3 runs 16 residues. General observations from the study: Greatest tumor Treg TCR overlap was with tumor naive CD4+ cells. The TCR gene usage of tumor memory CD4+ T cells clustered together with blood and lymph node memory CD4+ cells and with lymph node naive CD4+ cells.

V gene TRBV20-1 combines with J gene TRBJ1-6; TRBD1 matches at 7 bases. The receptor was isolated from a female donor with breast cancer. Sequencing was performed on naive CD4+ T cells sorted from blood. Subset specified: naive CD4+ T cells, CD4+CD45RA+CD25-. This CDR3 is CSARDRDGPRGSPLHF. Here the CDR3 DNA reads TGCAGTGCTAGAGATAGGGATGGCCCCAGGGGGTCACCCCTCCACTTT.